The 26 T cell receptor beta chains below all came from one sample that was sequenced in a study of blood T cells in healthy people across ages. With a J-beta primer mix and a sample-barcoded 5' primer, a second PCR ran roughly 6 to 12 cycles. MiXCR, run by TCRdb on the 5' RACE reads, gives a single entry per CDR3 protein. The table has 800,000 or so distinct CDR3 sequences, 62% seen once. The specimen sequenced was blood. Source of these receptors: a young man in good health.

The chain uses TRBV5-1 and TRBJ2-5; TRBD2 matches at 10 bases. After removal of 4 bases from V and 2 bases from J, the junction contained 8 bases not matched to a gene. Germline V CDR1 and CDR2: SGHRS, YFSETQ. The CDR3 loop spans 16 amino acids. CDR3 amino acids: CASSVGLAAIQETQYF. CDR3 nucleotides: TGCGCCAGCAGCGTCGGACTAGCGGCAATTCAAGAGACCCAGTACTTC. The entire variable domain, with the rest obtained from reference TRBV5-1 and TRBJ2-5, is as follows: KAGVTQTPRYLIKTRGQQVTLSCSPISGHRSVSWYQQTPGQGLQFLFEYFSETQRNKGNFPGRFSGRQFSNSRSEMNVSTLELGDSALYLCASSVGLAAIQETQYFGPGTRLLVL.

The chain has TRBV28 and TRBJ2-5, with 7 bases aligning to TRBD2. V lost 5 bases, J lost 2 bases, and 11 bases stayed unmatched. CDR3 length equals 16 residues. Germline V gene lookup returns CDR1 MDHEN and CDR2 SYDVKM. The CDR3 nucleotides are TGTGCCAGCAGTCCTCCGGGACGAGCGGGGCAAGAGACCCAGTACTTC. Translating it yields CASSPPGRAGQETQYF.

The rearrangement links TRBV7-2 to TRBJ2-1, with TRBD2 matching 7 bases. The V and J ends lost 5 bases and 5 bases, in that order; junction bases with no gene match: 6. CDR3 length equals 14 residues. CDR1 and CDR2 (germline): SGHTA, FQGNSA. CDR3 coding DNA: TGTGCCAGCAGCAGGGACTATTTCGACAATGAGCAGTTCTTC. Its translation: CASSRDYFDNEQFF.

This chain uses TRBV28 with TRBJ2-2; unclear D gene. Trimming left V 10 bases short and J 2 bases short, with 8 bases between. Germline V lookup: CDR1 MDHEN, CDR2 SYDVKM. The CDR3 has 12 residues. Here the CDR3 reads CAMNTNTGELFF. DNA of the CDR3: TGTGCCATGAACACAAACACCGGGGAGCTGTTTTTT.

In its sample, this clonotype was seen a few times. V is TRBV4-2 and J is TRBJ1-2; D remains unclear. In germline, CDR1 is LGHNA, CDR2 YNFKEQ. The CDR3 has 14 residues. V dropped 0 bases and J dropped 5 bases, with 10 bases sitting between them. CDR3 protein: CASSQDARRYGYTF. In nucleotides, the CDR3 is TGTGCCAGCAGCCAAGATGCCCGCCGGTATGGCTACACCTTC.

The chain carries TRBV20-1 and TRBJ2-7; TRBD1 matches 10 bases. CDR3 length equals 14 residues. Germline loops: CDR1 DFQATT, CDR2 SNEGSKA (reference sequence). J gave up 4 bases and V 6 bases, and 9 bases lay outside the gene matches. The CDR3, as DNA: TGCAGTGCAACTCGACAGGGGGCTCGGTACGAGCAGTACTTC. It encodes CSATRQGARYEQYF.

The J gene is TRBJ2-7, the V gene TRBV7-9, with 9 bases fitting TRBD1. This CDR3 is built from 15 residues. CDR1 and CDR2 (germline): SEHNR, FQNEAQ (reference sequence). The junction had 10 bases not matched to a gene; V was cut back by 5 bases and J by 5 bases. CDR3: CASSVAGTGNHEQYF. The CDR3 DNA is TGTGCCAGCAGCGTTGCCGGGACAGGGAATCACGAGCAGTACTTC.

This chain connects TRBV3-1 to TRBJ2-5, with no clear D. The J call may be in error: the DNA end matches TRBJ2-7 better. The CDR3 loop spans 14 amino acids. Germline values: CDR1 LGHDT, CDR2 YNNKEL (reference sequence). The CDR3 reads CASSQDIRPYEQYF. In nucleotides, the CDR3 is TGTGCCAGCAGCCAAGATATCCGGCCTTACGAGCAGTACTTC.

This clonotype was detected only a few times. J is TRBJ2-7 and V is TRBV10-3; D gene uncertain. V was pared by 4 bases and J by 0 bases, with 10 bases between. From germline, CDR1 is ENHRY and CDR2 SYGVKD. There are 14 residues in the CDR3. The CDR3 nucleotides read TGTGCCATCAGTGTAGATGCCCGCTCCTACGAGCAGTACTTC. Its translation: CAISVDARSYEQYF.

V gene TRBV12-3 or TRBV12-4 combines with J gene TRBJ2-5; D might be TRBD2 (5 bases). The CDR3 is made up of 14 amino acids. Deletions cut 5 bases from V and 5 bases from J, with 15 bases between. CDR3 DNA sequence: TGTGCCAGCAGTCCGGAAATGTGGAGGGAGACCCAGTACTTC. Amino acid sequence: CASSPEMWRETQYF.

This clonotype was seen only a few times. The chain joins TRBV5-1 to TRBJ2-5, with 12 bases that match TRBD2. This CDR3 is 16 amino acids long. The V and J ends lost 0 bases and 6 bases, in that order; junction bases with no gene match: 6. Germline CDR1 and CDR2: SGHRS and YFSETQ. CDR3 residues: CASSLAPLAGGQTQYF. CDR3 DNA sequence: TGCGCCAGCAGCTTGGCCCCACTAGCGGGGGGTCAGACCCAGTACTTC. The entire variable domain, with the rest obtained from reference TRBV5-1 and TRBJ2-5, is as follows: KAGVTQTPRYLIKTRGQQVTLSCSPISGHRSVSWYQQTPGQGLQFLFEYFSETQRNKGNFPGRFSGRQFSNSRSEMNVSTLELGDSALYLCASSLAPLAGGQTQYFGPGTRLLVL.

This chain joins TRBV7-9 and TRBJ1-5; D unclear. The germline V gene has CDR1 SEHNR and CDR2 FQNEAQ (reference sequence). This CDR3 is 16 amino acids long. V was shortened by 4 bases and J by 1 base, with 14 bases between the two germline ends. The CDR3 loop reads CASSSVKASSNQPQHF. CDR3 DNA: TGTGCCAGCAGCTCGGTGAAGGCTTCGAGCAATCAGCCCCAGCATTTT.

V gene TRBV5-6 combines with J gene TRBJ1-2, with no clear D. The CDR3 sequence is 14 residues long. Trimming took off 4 bases at V and 3 bases at J, with 13 bases between the two ends. Germline-derived CDR1 and CDR2 are SGHDT and YYEEEE. The DNA of the CDR3 is TGTGCCAGCAGCGATCTAGCAGGCCACTATGGCTACACCTTC. It yields the protein CASSDLAGHYGYTF.

As to this clonotype: Germline and junction disagree at one end, which may indicate a read error. The chain is built from TRBV12-3 or TRBV12-4 and TRBJ2-1; D ambiguous. The CDR3 loop spans 15 amino acids. CDR3 nucleotide sequence: TGTGTCAGCACCCCCTATGCGGCCGATTACAATGAGCAGTTCTTC. Its translation: CVSTPYAADYNEQFF.

The rearrangement uses TRBV20-1 and TRBJ2-4; 13 nucleotides agree with TRBD2. The J call may be in error: the DNA end matches TRBJ2-7 better. The germline V gene has CDR1 DFQATT and CDR2 SNEGSKA (reference sequence). CDR3 length equals 14 residues. The CDR3 loop reads CSPSLLAGGREQYF. The CDR3, as DNA: TGCAGTCCCTCGCTACTAGCGGGGGGGCGCGAGCAGTACTTC.

This chain joins TRBV4-1 and TRBJ2-7; D might be TRBD1 (5 bases). V lost 0 bases and J 7 bases, leaving 16 bases between the germline ends. The CDR3 totals 15 residues. CDR1 is MGHRA and CDR2 is YSYEKL in the germline V gene. The CDR3 here is CASSQERGPSREQYF. As DNA, the CDR3 is TGCGCCAGCAGCCAAGAAAGGGGCCCTTCACGGGAGCAGTACTTC.

This clonotype appeared once. The rearrangement links TRBV6-8 to TRBJ1-5, with D maybe TRBD1 (6 bases). Trimming cost V 10 bases and J 2 bases, with 21 bases left between them. Germline loops: CDR1 MNHGY, CDR2 SAAAGT. The CDR3 sequence is 16 residues long. CDR3 amino acids: CAIPGRLGGCNQPQHF. CDR3 DNA: TGTGCCATCCCAGGGAGACTAGGGGGTTGCAATCAGCCCCAGCATTTT.

The chain has TRBV6-1 and TRBJ1-1; 12 bases map to TRBD1. Germline-derived CDR1 and CDR2 are MNHNS and SASEGT. This CDR3 comprises 18 residues. V shed 3 bases, J shed 8 bases, and the junction held 16 bases outside the gene matches. The CDR3 reads CASSEDWDRGLGKAEAFF. The CDR3 region has the DNA TGTGCCAGCAGTGAGGATTGGGACAGGGGGCTTGGAAAAGCCGAAGCTTTCTTT.

The chain combines TRBV7-2 with TRBJ2-5, with unresolved D. There are 15 residues in the CDR3. V was pared by 5 bases and J by 11 bases, with 24 bases between. CDR1 and CDR2 from the germline V gene are SGHTA and FQGNSA. The CDR3 loop reads CASSQRTGLGYEQYF. The CDR3 coding sequence is TGTGCCAGCAGCCAAAGGACGGGCCTCGGATATGAGCAGTACTTC.

This clonotype was picked up many times. CDR3 region: CASSLANRGLSEQYF. CDR3 nucleotide sequence: TGTGCCAGCAGCTTAGCAAACAGGGGGTTAAGCGAGCAGTACTTC. The chain joins TRBV7-2 to TRBJ2-7; 8 bases fit TRBD1. This CDR3 is built from 15 residues. Looked up from germline, CDR1 is SGHTA and CDR2 is FQGNSA. V shed 0 bases, J shed 6 bases, and the junction held 7 bases outside the gene matches.

V and J are TRBV28 and TRBJ2-7; the D is unclear. The germline gives CDR1 MDHEN, CDR2 SYDVKM. This CDR3 comprises 16 residues. V lost 2 bases to trimming and J lost 5 bases, with 19 bases between them. CDR3 nucleotides: TGTGCCAGCAGTTTAGCCGATCGACAAGGTTCCAACGAGCAGTACTTC. Its protein is CASSLADRQGSNEQYF. The variable domain in full, with the rest retrieved from reference TRBV28 and TRBJ2-7, is DVKVTQSSRYLVKRTGEKVFLECVQDMDHENMFWYRQDPGLGLRLIYFSYDVKMKEKGDIPEGYSVSREKKERFSLILESASTNQTSMYLCASSLADRQGSNEQYFGPGTRLTVT.

The chain uses TRBV4-2 and TRBJ1-6, with 7 positions matching TRBD1. The germline V gene has CDR1 LGHNA and CDR2 YNFKEQ. The junction had 6 bases not matched to a gene; V was cut back by 0 bases and J by 13 bases. This CDR3 has 14 amino acids. The DNA of the CDR3 is TGTGCCAGCAGCCAAGACGCAATCAGGGGGCCCCTCCACTTT. It specifies CASSQDAIRGPLHF.

The chain couples TRBV4-3 to TRBJ2-1, with 13 bases identical to TRBD2. Trimming took 3 bases from V and 5 from J; bases not matched to a gene: 4. CDR3 length equals 16 residues. The germline V gene encodes CDR1 LGHNA and CDR2 YSLEER. The CDR3 DNA sequence: TGCGCCAGCAGCCATGGACTAGCGGGGGCCGACAATGAGCAGTTCTTC. Encoded protein: CASSHGLAGADNEQFF.

This clonotype appeared many times. The V and J genes are TRBV7-3 and TRBJ2-6; TRBD1 might be the D (6 bases). Germline V gene data show CDR1 as SGHTA and CDR2 as FQGTGA. Trimming took 6 bases from V and 2 from J, leaving 11 bases between them. CDR3 size: 15 residues. This CDR3 is CASSLGGAGANVLTF. CDR3 sequence (DNA): TGTGCCAGCAGTCTTGGGGGCGCTGGGGCCAACGTCCTGACTTTC. Full variable domain (missing parts from reference TRBV7-3 and TRBJ2-6): GAGVSQTPSNKVTEKGKYVELRCDPISGHTALYWYRQSLGQGPEFLIYFQGTGAADDSGLPNDRFFAVRPEGSVSTLKIQRTERGDSAVYLCASSLGGAGANVLTFGAGSRLTVL.

This clonotype turned up a few times. V gene TRBV7-9 combines with J gene TRBJ2-1; perhaps TRBD1 as D (6 bases). The CDR3 totals 13 residues. Per the germline V gene, CDR1 is SEHNR and CDR2 is FQNEAQ (reference sequence). V was clipped by 6 bases and J by 7 bases, with 13 bases between them. The CDR3 DNA sequence: TGTGCCAGCAGTATACAGGGCCGGAATGAGCAGTTCTTC. Its translation: CASSIQGRNEQFF.

The chain recombines TRBV11-2 with TRBJ2-3; D may be TRBD2 (5 bases). The CDR3 extends over 12 amino acids. The V end lost 7 bases, the J end lost 6 bases, and 11 bases lay between the germline ends. The V gene's germline CDR1 is SGHAT and CDR2 FQNNGV. CDR3 loop: CASTLGEDTQYF. The CDR3, as DNA: TGTGCCAGCACCCTTGGGGAGGATACGCAGTATTTT.